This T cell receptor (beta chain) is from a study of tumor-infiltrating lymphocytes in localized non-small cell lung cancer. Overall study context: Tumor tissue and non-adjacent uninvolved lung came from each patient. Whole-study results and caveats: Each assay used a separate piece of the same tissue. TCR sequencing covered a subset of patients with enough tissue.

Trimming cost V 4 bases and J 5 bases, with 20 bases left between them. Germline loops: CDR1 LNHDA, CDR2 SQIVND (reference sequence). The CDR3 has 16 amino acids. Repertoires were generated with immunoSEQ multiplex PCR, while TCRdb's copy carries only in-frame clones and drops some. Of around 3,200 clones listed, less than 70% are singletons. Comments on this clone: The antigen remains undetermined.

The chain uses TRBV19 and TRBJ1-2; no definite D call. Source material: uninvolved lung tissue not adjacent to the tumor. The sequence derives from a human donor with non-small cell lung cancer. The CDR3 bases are TGTGCCAGTAGTACACACGGAGGGATCGCCCAATATGGCTACACCTTC. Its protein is CASSTHGGIAQYGYTF.